The rows below give T cell receptor beta chains drawn from one sample of a study of T cell clonotyping in hematopoietic cell transplantation. TCRdb keeps only in-frame clones here, not all; method: immunoSEQ multiplex PCR. The data show about 76,000 clones, with almost 97% seen just once and under 2% held by the top ten. The specimen was peripheral blood mononuclear cells, collected before stem cell transplant. The receptors derive from a woman between 45 and 60 years old with acute myeloid leukemia. Some clones in this sample may be carry-over from other donors' samples. CDR3s include the opening cysteine and the closing phenylalanine or tryptophan. A D gene is named only where the DNA matches it firmly. Some rows mark clone size as missing; the rest say once, few, many or name a class of expanded clone.

cdr3_length j_call clone_size d_call v_call cdr3_nt cdr3_aa
15 TRBJ1-6 . TRBD1 TRBV11-2 TGTGCCAGCAAACCAGGGGGCCCCACAAATTCACCCCTCCACTTT CASKPGGPTNSPLHF
16 TRBJ2-7 . TRBD1 TRBV6-6 TGTGCCAGCAGCAAGGGGACAGGCAGATCCTCCTACGAGCAGTACTTC CASSKGTGRSSYEQYF
11 TRBJ1-2 once TRBD1 TRBV20-1 TGCAGTGTCTGGACAGGGTTTGGCTACACCTTC CSVWTGFGYTF
18 TRBJ1-3 . TRBD1 TRBV5-6 TGTGCCAGCAGCTACCGGGACAGGGGGTTAAACGGAGGAAACACCATATATTTT CASSYRDRGLNGGNTIYF
17 TRBJ1-5 . TRBD1 TRBV7-6 TGTGCCAGCAGCCCCGGACAGGGGCAATATAGCAATCAGCCCCAGCATTTT CASSPGQGQYSNQPQHF
17 TRBJ2-2 . . TRBV1 TGCACCAGCAGCCAAGAATTCGGCACCTCGAACACCGGGGAGCTGTTTTTT CTSSQEFGTSNTGELFF
13 TRBJ1-1 . TRBD1 TRBV6-6 TGTGCCAGCAGTTTTGGGACAGTCAGTGAAGCTTTCTTT CASSFGTVSEAFF
14 TRBJ2-7 . TRBD2 TRBV18 TGTGCCAGCTCCCCTACTAGCGGAGCCTACGAGCAGTACTTC CASSPTSGAYEQYF
13 TRBJ1-1 few TRBD1 TRBV2 TGTGCCAGCAGGGAACAGGGGACCACTGAAGCTTTCTTT CASREQGTTEAFF
14 TRBJ1-1 . . TRBV5-1 TGCGCCAGCAGCTTGGATATCTTGAACACTGAAGCTTTCTTT CASSLDILNTEAFF
15 TRBJ2-5 . . TRBV30 TGTGCCTGGAGTGTCAGTACCCAGGGTGGGGAGACCCAGTACTTC CAWSVSTQGGETQYF
14 TRBJ2-7 . . TRBV6-1 TGTGCCAGCACTAAAACGACGGGATCCTACGAGCAGTACTTC CASTKTTGSYEQYF
15 TRBJ1-6 . TRBD1 TRBV5-1 TGCGCCAGCAGCCCGGGACAGGGTTCAGATTCACCCCTCCACTTT CASSPGQGSDSPLHF
14 TRBJ2-3 . . TRBV5-1 TGCGCCAGCAGCCTTGGGACAAGCACAGATACGCAGTATTTT CASSLGTSTDTQYF
14 TRBJ1-2 . TRBD1 TRBV6-1 TGTGCCAGCTGGGAACAGGGGGCAATGGGTGGCTACACCTTC CASWEQGAMGGYTF
13 TRBJ2-3 . . TRBV7-8 TGTGCCAGCAGCTTATATCTGGGGGATACGCAGTATTTT CASSLYLGDTQYF
14 TRBJ2-5 once . TRBV5-1 TGCGCCAGCAGCCCGACAGTCTCCCAAGAGACCCAGTACTTC CASSPTVSQETQYF
12 TRBJ1-5 . . TRBV10-3 TGTGCCATCAGTGAGGGAGACCAGCCCCAGCATTTT CAISEGDQPQHF
14 TRBJ1-1 . . TRBV10-3 TGTGCCATCAGTGATCAGGGCCTGAACACTGAAGCTTTCTTT CAISDQGLNTEAFF
16 TRBJ2-1 . TRBD2 TRBV14 TGTGCCAGCAGCCTCGTAGCGGCGGGGGGATACAATGAGCAGTTCTTC CASSLVAAGGYNEQFF
13 TRBJ1-2 . TRBD1 TRBV28 TGTGCCAGCAGCCCAGGACAGGGGTTTGGCTACACCTTC CASSPGQGFGYTF
14 TRBJ2-5 . TRBD1 TRBV7-2 TGTGCCACGGGGAAGGGACAGCCCCAAGAGACCCAGTACTTC CATGKGQPQETQYF
14 TRBJ2-5 . TRBD1 TRBV28 TGTGCCAGCAGCCCGACAGGGGCCCGAGAGACCCAGTACTTC CASSPTGARETQYF
15 TRBJ1-1 . . TRBV30 TGTGCCTGGAGTGTAGGGATTGGGTCGGGACTTGAAGCTTTCTTT CAWSVGIGSGLEAFF
12 TRBJ1-2 . . TRBV29-1 TGCAGCGTTGAAGGGGTAGGGCATGGCTACACCTTC CSVEGVGHGYTF
16 TRBJ1-1 . . TRBV10-1 TGCGCCAGCAGTGAGTCTCGGGGGCGTATGAACACTGAAGCTTTCTTT CASSESRGRMNTEAFF
13 TRBJ1-5 . . TRBV7-9 TGTGCCAGCAGCCCGTTTCGGGGACAGCCCCAGCATTTT CASSPFRGQPQHF
12 TRBJ2-5 . . TRBV6-1 TGTGCCAGCAGCGGGGCCTCAGAGACCCAGTACTTC CASSGASETQYF
16 TRBJ2-3 . . TRBV7-3 TGTGCCAGCAGCTCTCGGGCCGGGACGCGCGGGGATACGCAGTATTTT CASSSRAGTRGDTQYF
14 TRBJ2-7 once TRBD1 TRBV2 TGTGCCAGCAGTGAGACAGGGGGATCCTACGAGCAGTACTTC CASSETGGSYEQYF
16 TRBJ1-4 . . TRBV2 TGTGCCAGCAGTTTCACAGTGGTTGCGACTAATGAAAAACTGTTTTTT CASSFTVVATNEKLFF
13 TRBJ2-5 . . TRBV6-5 TGTGCCAGCAGCACAGGGATTTGGGAGACCCAGTACTTC CASSTGIWETQYF
15 TRBJ2-5 . . TRBV5-1 TGCGCCAGCAGGGGGACGGGGGAGTCCTGGGAGACCCAGTACTTC CASRGTGESWETQYF
14 TRBJ1-4 . . TRBV28 TGTGCCAGCAGTTTTACTGCAACTAATGAAAAACTGTTTTTT CASSFTATNEKLFF
12 TRBJ1-4 . . TRBV30 TGTGCCTGGAGTGTGGGGATTGAAAAACTGTTTTTT CAWSVGIEKLFF
16 TRBJ2-3 . . TRBV7-6 TGTGCCAGCAGCTCGACGCTTTCCTCTAGCACAGATACGCAGTATTTT CASSSTLSSSTDTQYF
15 TRBJ2-2 once . TRBV27 TGTGCCAGCAGTTTACTTTGGCCTAACACCGGGGAGCTGTTTTTT CASSLLWPNTGELFF
14 TRBJ2-2 . . TRBV7-2 TGTGCCAGCAGCGCCGGACAGAACACCGGGGAGCTGTTTTTT CASSAGQNTGELFF